The 19 T cell receptor beta chains in this list originate from one sample, sequenced in a study of shared clonotypes between healthy human individuals. Profiling relied on immunoSEQ multiplex PCR, and the TCRdb table lists in-frame clones only, not all of them. In the table there are about 2 million clones, 85% to 95% of which are singletons. Sequencing used naive CD4+ T cells sorted from blood. Indicated subset: CD45RA+ positively selected. These receptors originate from a man between 18 and 29 years old in good health.

The chain is built from TRBV2 and TRBJ2-5; D not resolved. The CDR3 spans 13 residues. V gave up 1 base and J gave up 2 bases, with 5 bases separating them. The germline V gene has CDR1 SNHLY and CDR2 FYNNEI. CDR3 DNA: TGTGCCAGCAGTGAAGTCCGTCAAGAGACCCAGTACTTC. Translating gives CASSEVRQETQYF.

Regarding this clone: The identical CDR3 is also encoded by other nucleotide sequences in the sample. This sequence joins TRBV6-1 and TRBJ2-7; TRBD2 agrees at 8 bases. This CDR3 comprises 13 residues. CDR1 is MNHNS, CDR2 SASEGT, per germline. Trimming took 8 bases from V and 1 from J; bases not matched to a gene: 4. CDR3 region: CASRTSGSYEQYF. The CDR3 DNA reads TGTGCCAGCCGAACTAGCGGTTCCTACGAGCAGTACTTC.

This chain links TRBV5-5 with TRBJ1-1; D uncertain. Trimming pared 4 bases from V and 0 bases from J, leaving 10 bases between. Germline values: CDR1 SGHKS, CDR2 YYEKEE (reference sequence). This CDR3 has 14 residues. The CDR3 loop reads CASSQQIMNTEAFF. The CDR3 nucleotides read TGTGCCAGCAGCCAACAGATTATGAACACTGAAGCTTTCTTT.

This rearrangement joins TRBV10-3 to TRBJ2-5; the D gene is possibly TRBD1 (6 bases). Germline V gene lookup returns CDR1 ENHRY and CDR2 SYGVKD. The V and J ends lost 3 bases and 1 base respectively, with 9 bases between them. The CDR3 sequence is 14 residues long. This chain's CDR3 is CAISDKGGQETQYF. CDR3 coding DNA: TGTGCCATCAGTGACAAAGGGGGCCAAGAGACCCAGTACTTC.

With respect to this clone: The junction departs from the called germline gene at one end, perhaps through a read error. Other DNA sequences of this sample code for an identical CDR3. The rearrangement joins TRBV6-5 to TRBJ2-3; TRBD2 aligns across 9 bases. The CDR3 spans 14 residues. Germline-derived CDR1 and CDR2 are MNHEY and SVGAGI. This CDR3 reads CASSRRGGTDTQYF. CDR3 in DNA: TGTGCCAGCAGCCGGCGGGGGGGCACGGATACGCAGTATTTT.

This clone appeared a single time. The chain couples TRBV6-5 to TRBJ1-2; D is perhaps TRBD1 (6 bases). Germline V gives CDR1 MNHEY, CDR2 SVGAGI. CDR3 size: 13 residues. V was trimmed by 4 bases and J by 8 bases, leaving 14 bases between them. The CDR3 DNA reads TGTGCCAGCAGTTCCACTCAGGGGTGGGGCTACACCTTC. It translates to CASSSTQGWGYTF.

This chain joins TRBV6-1 and TRBJ1-5; no clear D gene. Germline V lookup: CDR1 MNHNS, CDR2 SASEGT. The germline V and J ends were trimmed by 7 bases and 6 bases, with 13 bases remaining between them. The length of the CDR3 is 13 residues. For the CDR3, the DNA is TGTGCCAGCAAGGCCGTACAAGCTCAGCCCCAGCATTTT. The encoded protein is CASKAVQAQPQHF.

The J gene is TRBJ2-1, the V gene TRBV30; TRBD2 agrees at 7 bases. Trimming took 2 bases from V and 4 from J; bases not matched to a gene: 11. The CDR3 length is 16 residues. Germline CDR1 and CDR2: GTSNPN and SVGIG (reference sequence). The CDR3 is CAWSSGGGLSYNEQFF. In nucleotides, the CDR3 is TGTGCCTGGAGTTCGGGGGGAGGACTTTCATACAATGAGCAGTTCTTC.

The DNA for the CDR3 is TGTGCCAGCAGTTCCCAAAAGGGTGGCTACACCTTC. Residues: CASSSQKGGYTF. The rearrangement links TRBV6-5 to TRBJ1-2; no reliable D call. CDR3 length equals 12 residues. Germline V gene sequence: CDR1 MNHEY, CDR2 SVGAGI. V lost 4 bases, J lost 7 bases, and 10 bases lay in between.

The CDR3 spells CASSSYRVDEQYF. The CDR3 DNA reads TGTGCCAGCAGCTCGTACAGGGTGGACGAGCAGTACTTC. V gene TRBV7-9 combines with J gene TRBJ2-7; perhaps TRBD1 as D (6 bases). Trimming stripped 4 bases from V and 5 bases from J, with 12 bases between. Germline CDR1 and CDR2: SEHNR and FQNEAQ (reference sequence). CDR3 length: 13 amino acids.

V usage is TRBV5-1 and J usage is TRBJ2-3, with a tentative D call TRBD2 (5 bases). V dropped 4 bases and J dropped 2 bases, with 14 bases sitting between them. Germline-derived CDR1 and CDR2 are SGHRS and YFSETQ. The CDR3 totals 15 residues. This CDR3 reads CASSAYTDFTDTQYF. The CDR3 DNA is TGCGCCAGCAGCGCCTACACGGACTTCACAGATACGCAGTATTTT. Supplemented by reference TRBV5-1 and TRBJ2-3, the full variable domain reads KAGVTQTPRYLIKTRGQQVTLSCSPISGHRSVSWYQQTPGQGLQFLFEYFSETQRNKGNFPGRFSGRQFSNSRSEMNVSTLELGDSALYLCASSAYTDFTDTQYFGPGTRLTVL.

The chain couples TRBV6-6 to TRBJ1-1; 8 bases fit TRBD1. The CDR3 is 15 residues long. J lost 2 bases, V lost 7 bases, and 9 bases had no gene match. Per the germline V gene, CDR1 is MNHNY and CDR2 is SVGAGI (reference sequence). CDR3 residues: CASTDRGGPNTEAFF. The CDR3 region has the DNA TGTGCCAGCACTGACAGGGGAGGGCCCAACACTGAAGCTTTCTTT.

As to this clone: A read error may be the cause here, since a much bigger clone is one base away. For the CDR3, the DNA is TGTGCCAGCAGCCGGGTTTACGAGCAGTACTTC. Translated, it gives CASSRVYEQYF. This rearrangement joins TRBV5-6 to TRBJ2-5; D is unresolved. The end of the DNA aligns better with TRBJ2-7, so the J call may be wrong. Germline V gene lookup returns CDR1 SGHDT and CDR2 YYEEEE. The CDR3 runs 11 residues.

This chain joins TRBV10-3 and TRBJ2-1; TRBD2 agrees at 7 bases. Looked up from germline, CDR1 is ENHRY and CDR2 is SYGVKD. The CDR3 length is 15 residues. Losses at the gene ends were 5 bases for V and 2 bases for J; bases not matched to a gene: 6. CDR3 protein: CAISLADTPYNEQFF. Here the CDR3 DNA reads TGTGCCATCAGTCTAGCGGATACACCCTACAATGAGCAGTTCTTC.

The chain joins TRBV7-9 to TRBJ1-1; no reliable D call. Germline V gene sequence: CDR1 SEHNR, CDR2 FQNEAQ (reference sequence). This CDR3 has 13 amino acids. Between the trimmed V and J ends, which lost 2 bases and 4 bases, there was a span of 8 bases. Here the CDR3 DNA reads TGTGCCAGCAGCTTACACCAGAGCACTGAAGCTTTCTTT. As protein: CASSLHQSTEAFF.

The V gene is TRBV30, the J gene TRBJ2-1, with 14 bases lining up with TRBD2. CDR1 and CDR2 (germline): GTSNPN, SVGIG (reference sequence). The CDR3 extends over 16 amino acids. Trimming removed 1 base from V and 2 bases from J; junction bases left unmatched: 1. The CDR3: CAWSGGLAGAYNEQFF. CDR3 coding DNA: TGTGCCTGGAGTGGGGGACTAGCGGGAGCCTACAATGAGCAGTTCTTC.

The CDR3 protein is CASSLAGGPENTIYF. The CDR3 region has the DNA TGTGCCAGCAGCTTGGCTGGGGGGCCGGAAAACACCATATATTTT. The rearrangement uses TRBV5-6 and TRBJ1-3, with D perhaps TRBD1 (6 bases). The germline gives CDR1 SGHDT, CDR2 YYEEEE. The CDR3 loop spans 15 amino acids. Trimming cost V 0 bases and J 6 bases, with 13 bases left between them.

J is TRBJ2-2 and V is TRBV7-6; D is unclear. The V gene's germline CDR1 is SGHVS and CDR2 FNYEAQ. CDR3 size: 13 residues. V was pared by 4 bases and J by 4 bases, with 7 bases between. CDR3 amino acids: CASSSWSTGELFF. For the CDR3, the DNA is TGTGCCAGCAGCTCCTGGTCCACCGGGGAGCTGTTTTTT.

This chain uses TRBV7-2 with TRBJ2-5; 7 nucleotides align to TRBD1. V lost 5 bases and J lost 3; bases outside the gene matches: 9. Looked up from germline, CDR1 is SGHTA and CDR2 is FQGNSA. There are 15 residues in the CDR3. The CDR3 loop is CASSPGTAAKETQYF. Written as DNA, the CDR3 is TGTGCCAGCAGCCCAGGGACAGCTGCCAAAGAGACCCAGTACTTC.